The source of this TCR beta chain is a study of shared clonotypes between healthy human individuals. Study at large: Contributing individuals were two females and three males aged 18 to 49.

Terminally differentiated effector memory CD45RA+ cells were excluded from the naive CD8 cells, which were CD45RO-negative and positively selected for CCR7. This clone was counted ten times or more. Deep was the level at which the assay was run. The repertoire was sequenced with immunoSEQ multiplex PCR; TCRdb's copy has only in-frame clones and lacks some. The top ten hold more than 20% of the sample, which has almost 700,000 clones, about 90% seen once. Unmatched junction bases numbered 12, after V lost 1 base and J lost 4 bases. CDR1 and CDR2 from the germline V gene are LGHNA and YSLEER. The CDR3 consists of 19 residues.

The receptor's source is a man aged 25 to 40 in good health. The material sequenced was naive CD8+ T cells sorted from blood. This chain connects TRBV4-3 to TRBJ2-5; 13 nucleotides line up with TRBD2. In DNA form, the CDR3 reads TGCGCCAGCAGCCAAGGGTGGACTAGCGGGAGACGGGAGAGAGAGACCCAGTACTTC. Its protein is CASSQGWTSGRRERETQYF.